Listed here are 9 T cell receptor beta chains from one sample, sequenced in a study of T cell repertoires in cytomegalovirus infection. One entry per CDR3 protein, called by TCRdb with MiXCR from the reads. The data contain about half a million distinct CDR3 sequences, 33% of them seen just once; the ten biggest clones take up about a sixth. Their antigen targets remain unknown. The sample here was cultured PBMCs, taken from culture after CMV antigen stimulation. These receptors came from a human donor in good health (CMV status not recorded). Some clones in this sample may be carry-over from other donors' samples.

At least ten counts were recorded for this clonotype. The V call is TRBV12-3 or TRBV12-4, the J call TRBJ1-1; D is perhaps TRBD1 (5 bases). Deletions cut 6 bases from V and 3 bases from J, with 14 bases between. The CDR3 covers 14 residues. The chain's CDR3 is CASSPTGGDTEAFF. The CDR3 bases are TGTGCCAGCAGCCCAACAGGCGGGGACACTGAAGCTTTCTTT.

This clonotype has just a few counts. V usage is TRBV7-8 and J usage is TRBJ2-7, with D hard to call. V lost 3 bases and J lost 1, with 10 bases in between. CDR3 length: 14 amino acids. Germline loops: CDR1 SGHVS, CDR2 FQNEAQ. The CDR3 protein is CASSFHGPSYEQYV. CDR3 bases: TGTGCCAGCAGCTTCCACGGACCGTCCTACGAGCAGTACGTC.

There are a few counts of this clonotype. This chain joins TRBV12-3 or TRBV12-4 and TRBJ2-1, with 8 bases fitting TRBD2. The CDR3 covers 16 residues. V was clipped by 1 base and J by 4 bases; unmatched bases: 6. CDR3 bases: TGTGCCAGCAGTTTAGGTTCCACTAGCGGTTACAATGAGCAGTTCTTC. As protein: CASSLGSTSGYNEQFF.

The CDR3 coding sequence is TGTGCCAGCAGCTTTAGCGGGAGGGGCCGAATCTCTGGGGCCAACGTCCTGACTTTC. It translates to CASSFSGRGRISGANVLTF. The gene calls are TRBV12-3 or TRBV12-4 and TRBJ2-6, with 11 bases matching TRBD2. The CDR3 has 19 residues. V trimming: 6 bases; J trimming: 0 bases; junction bases outside the gene matches: 10.

The chain has TRBV4-1 and TRBJ2-7, with D perhaps matching TRBD1 (6 bases). In germline, CDR1 is MGHRA, CDR2 YSYEKL. V lost 4 bases, J lost 3 bases, and 10 bases lay in between. This CDR3 contains 13 residues. In DNA, the CDR3 is TGCGCCAGCAGCCCAGAGACAGGCTACGAGCAGTACGTC. Encoded protein: CASSPETGYEQYV.

The J gene is TRBJ2-7, the V gene TRBV7-9, with D possibly being TRBD1 or TRBD2 (5 bases each). Trimming removed 6 bases from V and 0 bases from J, with 15 bases in between. The V gene's germline CDR1 is SEHNR and CDR2 FQNEAQ (reference sequence). The CDR3 extends over 15 amino acids. CDR3 in amino acids: CASRRRAGSSYEQYF. The CDR3 nucleotides are TGTGCCAGCAGGCGACGCGCAGGGAGCTCCTACGAGCAGTACTTC.

The genes are TRBV7-9 and TRBJ2-7, with 10 bases matching TRBD2. Germline CDR1 reads SEHNR; CDR2 reads FQNEAQ (reference sequence). V lost 3 bases, J lost 2 bases, and 7 bases stayed unmatched. The CDR3 length is 16 residues. As DNA, the CDR3 is TGTGCCAGCAGCTTTAGGCTAGCGGGAGAAGCCTACGAGCAGTACTTC. Translation gives CASSFRLAGEAYEQYF.

This clonotype was found a few times. The chain has TRBV5-1 and TRBJ2-1; D unclear. The CDR3 length is 14 residues. Per germline, CDR1 SGHRS and CDR2 YFSETQ. Trimming shortened V by 4 bases and J by 9 bases, and 17 bases separated the two germline ends. This chain's CDR3 is CASSPDPTRREQFF. Here the CDR3 DNA reads TGCGCCAGCAGCCCGGACCCGACCCGGCGTGAGCAGTTCTTC.

This clonotype was counted only a few times. The chain recombines TRBV7-2 with TRBJ2-7; D not certain. This CDR3 spans 13 amino acids. Germline values: CDR1 SGHTA, CDR2 FQGNSA. V was pared by 4 bases and J by 7 bases, with 14 bases between. The CDR3 nucleotides are TGTGCCAGCAGCTCGGACCCCGACGGGGAGCAGTACTTC. Translation gives CASSSDPDGEQYF.